This T cell receptor beta chain emerged from a study of shared clonotypes between healthy human individuals (dated by TCRdb to 2018 to 2021). With respect to the entire study: Three men and two women, aged 18 to 49 years, made up the cohort. For each donor, CD4 naive and CD4 memory were each run on three plates, CD8 naive on two plates, and CD8 memory on one plate. To estimate repertoire size and how much clonotype sharing occurs between individuals, the study deeply sequenced the blood TCR repertoires of several healthy adults. Libraries were prepared and TCR repertoires were sequenced by different laboratories using diverse techniques, in order to increase sequencing depth and limit assay-specific biases. Each donor's leukapheresis produced roughly between roughly 0.85 and 10 billion PBMCs. General study outcomes and caveats: The genetic and exposure-history diversity represented was limited by the small number of donors. Clonotypes shared by all four sorted-subset donors showed higher generation probabilities than non-shared clonotypes. About 4.5% of naive CD4, around 4% of naive CD8, approximately 2% of memory CD4, and about 0.4% of memory CD8 clonotypes were shared across a few donors. Naive subsets generally had larger estimated clonotype richness than memory subsets. Rarefaction of sorted-subset datasets indicated incomplete sequencing despite the large sequencing depth. Only blood was sampled, and tissue TCR repertoires likely differ from those in blood. Pairwise subsampling led to the expectation that sequencing depth would affect the degree of clonotype sharing among donors.

This clone has a handful of counts. No cognate antigen has been identified for it. Qualities for individual bases were not recorded, and no much larger clone is one base off. Healthy HIV-negative adults with no recently reported acute infections or vaccinations were included as donors. Only Caucasian adults living in Nashville, Tennessee, USA were represented among the donors. CD8 memory samples combined magnetically selected CD45RO+ cells with CCR7-negative CD45RA+ effector memory (TemRA) cells. Blood was collected by leukapheresis, and PBMCs were isolated by Ficoll-Histopaque density gradient centrifugation and then cryopreserved in liquid nitrogen vapor phase. Analytical flow cytometry was used to check the purity and quantity of every magnetically sorted T cell population. Each sorted fraction had its genomic DNA isolated and then quantified by UV absorbance on a Nanodrop 2000c. TCR CDR3 regions were amplified from genomic DNA by multiplex PCR using the deep immunoSEQ assay. Extracted genomic DNA from each cell subset was distributed evenly across all wells of several immunoSEQ 96-well plates, and each plate was treated as a replicate. For sorted subsets, 150 to 250 ng genomic DNA, equal to some 30,000 T cell genomes, was loaded into each replicate PCR. Purified libraries were quantified with a Qubit 3.0 fluorometer, sized on a Bioanalyzer 2100, and re-quantified with the KAPA Library Quantification kit. A separate single-read 150-cycle Illumina NextSeq 550 flow cell was used to sequence each immunoSEQ 96-well plate. As for the authors' bioinformatics: The immunoSEQ output contained only junctional sequences without quality scores, so filtering could not match that applied to full-length reads. Sequences were annotated with PyIR, a Python wrapper for IgBLAST v1.9, and V/J genes and CDR3 were assigned using IMGT germline references. Reads were removed for weak V/J assignments (E-value above 1e-6), missing CDR3, stop codons, out-of-frame junctions, or ambiguous translated residues. V3J clonotypes were defined by identical inferred V gene, J gene, and CDR3 amino acid sequence. Percentage overlap between repertoires was calculated by dividing the number of shared unique clonotypes by the size of the smaller repertoire. Repertoire richness was assessed with RTK rarefaction, the Chao1 estimator, and Recon v2.1 estimates of unobserved clonotypes. Generation probabilities were computed with OLGA for all TCRbeta clonotypes obtained by the gDNA method from several donors. The table was pulled from immuneACCESS by TCRdb, which kept in-frame rearrangements only. Such tables lose some clones; where checked, under half of the loss comes from unresolved V genes, and the rest has no known cause. The V and J calls and clone size were taken over from that table, and D and trimming were inferred from the DNA. The sample table contains some 95,000 clones; only one count was recorded for 60% to 70% of them. The ten largest clones add up to approximately 50% of the sample.

V lost 6 bases and J lost 3 bases; the stretch between them is 13 bases long. Looking up the germline V gene (reference sequence) yields CDR1 MNHNY and CDR2 SVGAGI. The CDR3 runs 14 residues from the cysteine to the phenylalanine. Only CDR3 DNA remains: 42 bases, in frame from the first base. This clonotype was obtained from a young man in good health. What was sequenced was memory CD8+ T cells sorted from blood. In the paper's terms, the cell subset or site label means: CD45RO+ cells pooled with CCR7-negative TemRA cells. The V and J genes are TRBV6-6 and TRBJ2-3, and TRBD2 may be the D gene, going by 5 matching bases. The DNA sequence reads TGTGCCAGCAGCCCTGGACTGCCAACAGATACGCAGTATTTT. It specifies CASSPGLPTDTQYF.